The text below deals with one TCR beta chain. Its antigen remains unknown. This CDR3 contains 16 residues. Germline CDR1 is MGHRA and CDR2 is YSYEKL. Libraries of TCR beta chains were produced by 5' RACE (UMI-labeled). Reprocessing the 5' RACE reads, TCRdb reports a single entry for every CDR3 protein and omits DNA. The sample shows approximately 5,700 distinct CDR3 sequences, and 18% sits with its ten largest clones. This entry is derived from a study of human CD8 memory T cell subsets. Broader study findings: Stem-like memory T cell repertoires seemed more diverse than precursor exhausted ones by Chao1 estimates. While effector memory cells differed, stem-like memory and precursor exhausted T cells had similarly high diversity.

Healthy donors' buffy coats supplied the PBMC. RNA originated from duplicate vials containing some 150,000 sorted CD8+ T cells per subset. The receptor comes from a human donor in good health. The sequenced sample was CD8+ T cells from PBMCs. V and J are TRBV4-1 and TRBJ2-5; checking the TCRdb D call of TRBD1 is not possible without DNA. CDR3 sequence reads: CASSQGAGTGLSAQYF.